At least ten counts were recorded for the clone carrying this TCR beta chain. The source of the sample is a study of regulatory T cells in long-lasting Graves disease. Documented time point: persistent/refractory GD, antithyroid drugs over 5 years with positive TRAb. PBMC RNA served as the TCR library source. Patients hailed from an endocrinology department in Xi'an, China. The CDR3 length is 16 residues. V lost 6 bases and J lost 4; bases outside the gene matches: 7. CDR1 and CDR2 from the germline V gene are SNHLY and FYNNEI. Relying on iRepertoire HTBI primers and Arm-PCR of CDR3 regions, the team built TCR beta libraries. Each CDR3 protein gets one entry after TCRdb re-called the multiplex PCR reads with MiXCR. Of about 470,000 distinct CDR3 sequences detected, 20% to 25% appear once; the ten largest clones hold approximately 7.8%.

Specimen: peripheral blood mononuclear cells (PBMCs), collected when the disease was refractory, from a patient treated with antithyroid drugs. The sequence was obtained from a female donor with Graves disease. The gene calls are TRBV2 and TRBJ2-2; 11 nucleotides line up with TRBD2. This CDR3 is CASSIAGGPTTGELFF. Written as DNA, the CDR3 is TGTGCCAGCAGCATAGCGGGAGGGCCGACCACCGGGGAGCTGTTTTTT.